These 15 T cell receptor beta chains originate from one sample sequenced in a study of T cell responses to AZD1222 COVID-19 vaccine. Assay: immunoSEQ multiplex PCR; the TCRdb copy retains only in-frame clones and omits some. The sample has around 190,000 clones, 85% to 95% seen once. The source was peripheral blood, collected on day 0 of AZD1222 vaccination. The receptors come from an adult in good health.

The chain joins TRBV2 to TRBJ2-5, with 11 bases lining up with TRBD1. The V and J ends lost 6 bases and 5 bases, in that order; junction bases with no gene match: 5. The CDR3 contains 14 residues. Germline CDR1 reads SNHLY; CDR2 reads FYNNEI. The CDR3 DNA reads as TGTGCCAGCAGCGGACAGGGGGCAGGGGAGACCCAGTACTTC. Its protein product is CASSGQGAGETQYF.

The chain couples TRBV7-9 to TRBJ1-2; D perhaps matches TRBD1 (5 bases). Trimming removed 5 bases at V and 0 bases at J, with 13 bases between. The CDR3 is 15 residues long. In germline, CDR1 is SEHNR, CDR2 FQNEAQ (reference sequence). CDR3 amino acids: CASSRGEGPNYGYTF. The CDR3, as DNA: TGTGCCAGCAGCCGGGGGGAAGGGCCTAACTATGGCTACACCTTC.

The chain recombines TRBV6-5 with TRBJ1-2, with a possible D match to TRBD1 (6 bases). The ends were cut back, 6 bases at V and 6 bases at J, with 11 bases in the middle. This CDR3 comprises 12 residues. Germline assignment: CDR1 MNHEY and CDR2 SVGAGI. CDR3: CASSQGRDGYTF. CDR3 nucleotide sequence: TGTGCCAGCAGCCAGGGGAGGGATGGCTACACCTTC.

The genes are TRBV28 and TRBJ1-1, with D perhaps TRBD1 (5 bases). Trimming stripped 8 bases from V and 1 base from J, with 11 bases between. Germline V gene lookup returns CDR1 MDHEN and CDR2 SYDVKM. The CDR3 sequence is 13 residues long. The CDR3 loop is CASGTSENTEAFF. The CDR3 coding sequence is TGTGCCAGCGGGACCTCAGAGAACACTGAAGCTTTCTTT.

The DNA for the CDR3 is TGTGCCAGCAGCTTAGAACTAGCGGGGGTTACGAACACCGGGGAGCTGTTTTTT. This gives the protein CASSLELAGVTNTGELFF. The chain couples TRBV7-9 to TRBJ2-2; 11 bases align to TRBD2. The V segment lost 1 base and the J segment 0 bases; nucleotides outside the gene matches: 4. CDR3 size: 18 residues. CDR1 and CDR2 (germline): SEHNR, FQNEAQ (reference sequence).

The rearrangement links TRBV14 to TRBJ2-3; D is unresolved. The V end was cut by 2 bases, the J end by 3 bases, with 6 bases between. The germline V gene has CDR1 SGHDN and CDR2 FVKESK. The length of the CDR3 is 13 residues. CDR3 in amino acids: CASSQLVTDTQYF. CDR3 DNA sequence: TGTGCCAGCAGCCAACTAGTGACAGATACGCAGTATTTT.

The sample holds a few counts of this clone. This chain links TRBV2 with TRBJ1-1; D unresolved. Germline assignment: CDR1 SNHLY and CDR2 FYNNEI. The CDR3 runs to 11 residues. Trimming took 7 bases from V and 8 from J, leaving 11 bases between them. CDR3 nucleotide sequence: TGTGCCAGCAAGATTGCCAGAGAAGCTTTCTTT. As protein: CASKIAREAFF.

This chain links TRBV7-2 with TRBJ1-2; D may be TRBD1 (6 bases). Germline-derived CDR1 and CDR2 are SGHTA and FQGNSA. V lost 1 base, J lost 3 bases, and 15 bases lay in between. This CDR3 is 16 amino acids long. The CDR3 bases are TGTGCCAGCAGCTTAGTCTGGGTGGCAGGGGACTATGGCTACACCTTC. It codes for CASSLVWVAGDYGYTF.

CDR3 sequence reads: CASSLATGTGMGYTF. The CDR3, as DNA: TGTGCCAGCAGCTTAGCGACCGGGACAGGGATGGGCTACACCTTC. J is TRBJ1-2 and V is TRBV7-6, with TRBD1 matching over 9 bases. In germline, CDR1 is SGHVS, CDR2 FNYEAQ. V was pared by 0 bases and J by 8 bases, with 7 bases of the junction left unmatched. The CDR3 is 15 residues long.

This CDR3 reads CATSREGQGLAGELFF. The CDR3 DNA is TGTGCCACCAGCAGAGAGGGCCAGGGACTTGCCGGGGAGCTGTTTTTT. The gene calls are TRBV15 and TRBJ2-2, with D possibly matching TRBD2 (6 bases). Germline V gene data show CDR1 as LNHNV and CDR2 as YYDKDF (reference sequence). This CDR3 is 16 amino acids long. V was cut by 0 bases and J by 6 bases, with 14 bases left in between.

In this sample, this clone turned up a few times. The chain has TRBV4-3 and TRBJ1-5; D gene unclear. CDR1 and CDR2 (germline): LGHNA, YSLEER. The V and J ends lost 0 bases and 3 bases respectively, with 12 bases between them. The CDR3 loop spans 16 amino acids. CDR3 sequence reads: CASSQDSAGFNQPQHF. The CDR3 nucleotides read TGCGCCAGCAGCCAAGACAGTGCGGGCTTCAATCAGCCCCAGCATTTT.

V is TRBV3-1 (or the pseudogene TRBV3-2) and J is TRBJ2-1; either TRBD1 or TRBD2 may fit D (5 bases each). The CDR3 is made up of 14 amino acids. V was shortened by 3 bases and J by 3 bases, with 9 bases between the two germline ends. Germline CDR1 LGHDT, CDR2 YNNKEL (reference sequence). This CDR3 is CASSHIGGYNEQFF. The CDR3 DNA follows: TGTGCCAGCAGCCACATTGGGGGCTACAATGAGCAGTTCTTC.

The V gene is TRBV6-5, the J gene TRBJ1-6, with D unresolved. Trimming cost V 6 bases and J 12 bases, with 9 bases left between them. The CDR3 contains 11 residues. Germline CDR1 MNHEY, CDR2 SVGAGI. CDR3 amino acids: CASSWTEPLHF. CDR3 coding DNA: TGTGCCAGCAGCTGGACGGAACCCCTCCACTTT.

This sequence joins TRBV12-3 or TRBV12-4 and TRBJ2-3; TRBD1 matches 7 bases. This CDR3 has 12 residues. V was clipped by 6 bases and J by 6 bases; unmatched bases: 3. The CDR3 sequence: CASSSTGDTQYF. The DNA of the CDR3 is TGTGCCAGCAGCTCGACAGGGGATACGCAGTATTTT.

The V call is TRBV18, the J call TRBJ2-7, with D uncertain. Germline CDR1 reads KGHSH; CDR2 reads LQKENI. V lost 3 bases to trimming and J lost 0 bases, with 9 bases between them. The CDR3 spans 14 residues. CDR3 nucleotide sequence: TGTGCCAGCTCACCGAGCTCATCCTCCTACGAGCAGTACTTC. This codes for CASSPSSSSYEQYF.